Below, one T cell receptor beta chain is given with its context. This clonotype turned up a few times. Its antigen has not been determined. No base qualities exist here, and no much larger clone lies one base off it. The library was built by means of 5' RACE. Instrument on record: Illumina HiSeq 2000. A universal primer binding site was introduced by template switching, and a unique molecular identifier was present in the final cDNA, enabling accurate counting of TCR cDNA molecules. First-strand cDNA for TCR alpha and beta chains was synthesized from specific primers in the conserved constant-segment region. Each cDNA library was double barcoded, with a SMART-Mk sample barcode plus Illumina barcodes, to control for contamination. TruSeq adapter sequences and Illumina sample barcodes were added in two successive PCR steps. Sequencing of the TCR alpha and beta cDNA libraries was done on the Illumina HiSeq platform using custom primers. The source study handled its data this way. MiGEC was used to process raw reads and extract unique molecular identifiers, and MiXCR was used to find CDR3 positions. For each individual, recombination models were inferred using an EM algorithm with the repgenHMM and IGoR tools. The tcR package in R was used for shared clonotype analysis, with sharing normalized by the product of cloneset sizes. To study raw recombination free of thymic and clonal selection effects, out-of-frame nonproductive sequences were analyzed. TCRdb reprocessing: public reads trimmed at Q25 with fastp, clones called with MiXCR, in-frame beta chains kept. Rows with a matching CDR3 protein are joined into one entry that keeps the most common DNA and genes. TCRdb assigned the V and J calls; the authors' analysis was not used. A total of about 490,000 distinct CDR3 sequences appear in this sample, around 15% of them only once. The top ten constitute roughly 0.43% of the sample.

This sample was included in a study of identical twins (dated by TCRdb to 2016 to 2017). Context from the whole study: To test whether fetal clonotypes persist, the study used deep sequencing on TCR alpha and beta repertoires from monozygotic twins, unrelated adults of various ages, and cord blood. To rule out contamination, the twin experiments were replicated at different times with different library preparation protocols. Points the paper makes about the study in general: Because the same donors could not be followed over many years, conclusions were based on cross-sectional statistical analysis. Zero-insertion analyses could be partly confounded by invariant T cells such as MAIT and iNKT, although diverse VJ usage argued against such confounding for most clonotypes. In monozygotic twins, out-of-frame TCR alpha sharing was systematically underestimated by recombination models, although the models agreed with sharing between unrelated individuals. Fewer insertions were carried by abundant cord blood beta clonotypes, a similar but weaker trend appeared in young adult naive repertoires, and no such trend appeared in memory repertoires. A weaker excess of twin sharing was found in beta out-of-frame sequences because the signal-to-noise ratio was lowered by fewer shared sequences. Compared with coincidental sharing between unrelated individuals, out-of-frame TCR alpha sequences shared between twins showed an excess of sequences with low generation probability.

V sheds 6 bases and J sheds 4 bases, leaving 9 bases between their ends. The germline V gene encodes CDR1 MNHNY and CDR2 SVGAGI (reference sequence). The CDR3 starts with the cysteine, ends with the phenylalanine, and has 12 residues. Only the CDR3 part of the read is kept: 36 bases, read in frame from the first base. Every donor was a healthy Caucasian. The twin cohort comprised three pairs of female monozygotic twins, all aged roughly 18 to 29 years. Positive isolation kits from Invitrogen were used to isolate the CD4+ and CD8+ T cell populations. These same records also appear under a second study, on yellow fever vaccine responses in identical twins. As the second publication notes: According to the authors, the vaccine-induced T cell response in identical twins seemed to be partly convergent and partly specific to each individual. The study precisely tracked vaccine-responding T cell clones in identical twins.

The sequence was collected from a woman younger than 30 in good health. The sequence joins TRBV6-6 to TRBJ1-1, with no confidently assigned D gene. Material for sequencing was CD4+ T cells sorted from blood. The CDR3 sequence is CASSHTGTEAFF. The nucleotide sequence reads TGTGCCAGCAGCCACACGGGCACTGAAGCTTTCTTT.